These T cell receptor beta chains were read from a single sample in a study of cytomegalovirus exposure and HLA in healthy donors. The assay was immunoSEQ multiplex PCR, and TCRdb's table has in-frame clones only and misses some. The table includes some 110,000 clones, 8.5% to 10% detected once. Sequencing was performed on PBMCs. These receptors were collected from a man under 40 in good health and CMV-seronegative. CDR3s include the opening cysteine and the closing phenylalanine or tryptophan. Clone size is given for some rows only: seen once, a few or many times, or a class if the clone is expanded.

TRBV30 few CAWSRDSGRYEQYF
TRBV30 few CAWTYGTGAPDTQYF
TRBV7-2 - CASSLEESNTEAFF
TRBV27 - CASSISHRAAQYF
TRBV28 - CASSSTGGEETQYF
TRBV30 - CAWSGSGTYGNEQFF
TRBV5-1 few CASSLETGKTDTQYF
TRBV27 few CASSSAVWTHEQYF
TRBV6-5 few CASSHRVGNTIYF
TRBV10-3 many CAISEFAGNTEAFF
TRBV19 few CASSPPGAIFEQYF
TRBV4-3 - CASSQDLTGGYEQYF
TRBV30 few CAWSVHGDTEAFF
TRBV27 - CASSFRGTSGEEQYF
TRBV5-6 few CASSSEAGGRETQYF
TRBV5-1 few CASSLDVWGTALYEQYF
TRBV28 - CASSLGGSGDTQYF
TRBV5-1 few CASSLGAGGINEQFF
TRBV5-1 - CASSLLQGTGELFF
TRBV28 few CASSPADQPQHF
TRBV27 - CASSLRGGINTGELFF
TRBV28 few CASSRDGGLGQYF
TRBV15 few CATSSGNRGAETQYF
TRBV5-1 - CASSLDRTTSTDTQYF
TRBV18 - CASSPTAGGNYGYTF
TRBV6-5 few CASSYSAMTKQYF
TRBV19 few CASSRETSGGAGEQFF
TRBV6-5 - CASSPWAGQPQHF
TRBV7-9 few CASGTYEQYF
TRBV30 few CAWSRDRVYEQYF
TRBV4-1 few CASSPGQGKGNTEAFF
TRBV19 - CASSMQGWEQFF
TRBV9 - CASSVGAASGVGQETQYF
TRBV4-1 few CASSQAPAMNTEAFF
TRBV14 - CASSARGRWTGELFF
TRBV14 few CASGGDTGELFF
TRBV4-1 - CASSSYSGRPPYEQYF
TRBV5-1 few CASSRLTPDYGYTF
TRBV7-8 - CASSLQAGGGQETQYF
TRBV27 - CASVKRGGIGTEAFF
TRBV7-3 - CASSLTRGGTDTQYF
TRBV5-1 - CASSDTGLDTGELFF
TRBV5-6 once CASSLARGERARYGYTF
TRBV5-1 - CASSPSVSYEQYF
TRBV7-2 few CASSLKAASGKNNEQFF
TRBV7-3 few CASSLNGRGVQETQYF
TRBV5-5 few CASSQGTRNTGELFF
TRBV19 few CASSIEGLAAKSEQFF
TRBV6-6 - CASSPRQGSGTDTQYF
TRBV2 - CASRGLLNTEAFF
TRBV4-1 - CASSQDAGENYEQYF
TRBV29-1 - CSVTSGVAWNEQFF
TRBV7-9 - CASSSTGTSGYNEQFF
TRBV18 few CASSPSRGGFYEQYF
TRBV28 few CASSRGSEQYF
TRBV2 - CASRFSGRAGGSDTQYF
TRBV7-9 few CASSPGSSGRPDTQYF